The rows below give T cell receptor beta chains drawn from one sample of a study of OX40 agonist ivuxolimab in advanced cancers. Profiling relied on immunoSEQ multiplex PCR, and the TCRdb table lists in-frame clones only, not all of them. The repertoire consists of about 99,000 clones, with 91% occurring once and the leading ten covering 0.31%. The specimen was CD4+ or CD8+ T cells sorted from blood, collected in a trial of the OX40 agonist ivuxolimab. The receptors come from an adult with an advanced solid tumor such as melanoma, head and neck, liver or kidney cancer. The CDR3 runs from the conserved cysteine through the conserved F or W. Each record gives: clone size, J gene, D gene, CDR3 length, V gene, CDR3 DNA, CDR3 protein. D genes are given only for firm matches. For some rows the clone size is stated as once, few or many, or as a class when expanded; others skip it.

clone_size: -
j_call: TRBJ2-7
d_call: -
cdr3_length: 11
v_call: TRBV11-2
cdr3_nt: TGTGCCAGCAGCCCGTCCCGGGAGCAGTACTTC
cdr3_aa: CASSPSREQYF

clone_size: once
j_call: TRBJ2-7
d_call: -
cdr3_length: 15
v_call: TRBV5-6
cdr3_nt: TGTGCCAGCAGCTCCTTGGGGCAGGGCCCCTACGAGCAGTACTTC
cdr3_aa: CASSSLGQGPYEQYF

clone_size: few
j_call: TRBJ2-7
d_call: -
cdr3_length: 14
v_call: TRBV28
cdr3_nt: TGTGCCAGCAAGTACGCCGGGGTGAACTACGAGCAGTACTTC
cdr3_aa: CASKYAGVNYEQYF

clone_size: -
j_call: TRBJ1-4
d_call: -
cdr3_length: 16
v_call: TRBV11-3
cdr3_nt: TGTGCCAGCAGCTTAGCCGGACAGATGGCGAATGAAAAACTGTTTTTT
cdr3_aa: CASSLAGQMANEKLFF

clone_size: -
j_call: TRBJ2-1
d_call: -
cdr3_length: 12
v_call: TRBV11-3
cdr3_nt: TGTGCCAGCAGGCCTAATAGCGGACCACAGTTCTTC
cdr3_aa: CASRPNSGPQFF

clone_size: once
j_call: TRBJ2-1
d_call: -
cdr3_length: 14
v_call: TRBV11-2
cdr3_nt: TGTGCCAGCAGCTTACTGCGGGAAGTGAGCGAGCAGTTCTTC
cdr3_aa: CASSLLREVSEQFF

clone_size: -
j_call: TRBJ2-1
d_call: TRBD2
cdr3_length: 17
v_call: TRBV6-1
cdr3_nt: TGTGCCAGCAGTGGGATAGCGGGAGGGTGGAGCTACAATGAGCAGTTCTTC
cdr3_aa: CASSGIAGGWSYNEQFF

clone_size: once
j_call: TRBJ2-1
d_call: -
cdr3_length: 15
v_call: TRBV19
cdr3_nt: TGTGCCAGTAGTATATCAGGGAGCTCCTACAATGAGCAGTTCTTC
cdr3_aa: CASSISGSSYNEQFF

clone_size: -
j_call: TRBJ1-2
d_call: TRBD1
cdr3_length: 14
v_call: TRBV19
cdr3_nt: TGTGCCAGTAGCCTGACAGGGAGAGTGAGTGGCTACACCTTC
cdr3_aa: CASSLTGRVSGYTF

clone_size: -
j_call: TRBJ2-1
d_call: -
cdr3_length: 15
v_call: TRBV6-1
cdr3_nt: TGTGCCAGCAGTGAACTAATGGTCCGGTACAATGAGCAGTTCTTC
cdr3_aa: CASSELMVRYNEQFF

clone_size: -
j_call: TRBJ1-2
d_call: TRBD1
cdr3_length: 14
v_call: TRBV2
cdr3_nt: TGTGCCAGCACCGACAGGGGGCGCCCAGGCGGCTACACCTTC
cdr3_aa: CASTDRGRPGGYTF

clone_size: -
j_call: TRBJ1-1
d_call: -
cdr3_length: 14
v_call: TRBV19
cdr3_nt: TGTGCCAGTAAGGTGGGTGGCGGCCCCGGGGGAGCTTTCTTT
cdr3_aa: CASKVGGGPGGAFF

clone_size: -
j_call: TRBJ2-7
d_call: -
cdr3_length: 14
v_call: TRBV6-6
cdr3_nt: TGTGCCAGCAGTTCGCCGGGAGAAGCCTACGTGCAGTACTTC
cdr3_aa: CASSSPGEAYVQYF

clone_size: -
j_call: TRBJ1-5
d_call: TRBD1
cdr3_length: 15
v_call: TRBV6-6
cdr3_nt: TGTGCCAGCATTCGGGACAGGGGATCAATTAGGCCCCAGCATTTT
cdr3_aa: CASIRDRGSIRPQHF

clone_size: -
j_call: TRBJ1-1
d_call: -
cdr3_length: 15
v_call: TRBV19
cdr3_nt: TGTGCCAGTAGTATAGCCCCGACAGTGAACACTGAAGCTTTCTTT
cdr3_aa: CASSIAPTVNTEAFF

clone_size: -
j_call: TRBJ2-7
d_call: -
cdr3_length: 13
v_call: TRBV6-5
cdr3_nt: TGTGCCAGCAGTCGGACCCAGGGCGGCGAGCAGTACTTC
cdr3_aa: CASSRTQGGEQYF

clone_size: -
j_call: TRBJ2-1
d_call: TRBD2
cdr3_length: 19
v_call: TRBV4-3
cdr3_nt: TGCGCCAGCAGCCAAGACGACGGTCGGACTAGCGGGAGTAGGAATGAGCAGTTCTTC
cdr3_aa: CASSQDDGRTSGSRNEQFF

clone_size: once
j_call: TRBJ1-2
d_call: -
cdr3_length: 12
v_call: TRBV29-1
cdr3_nt: TGCAGCGTTGCCCCCGAAGAGGGTGGCTACACCTTC
cdr3_aa: CSVAPEEGGYTF

clone_size: -
j_call: TRBJ2-4
d_call: TRBD2
cdr3_length: 15
v_call: TRBV19
cdr3_nt: TGTGCCAGTAGTCCCTGGGAGGGCCCCAAAAACATTCAGTACTTC
cdr3_aa: CASSPWEGPKNIQYF

clone_size: -
j_call: TRBJ2-7
d_call: TRBD1
cdr3_length: 15
v_call: TRBV29-1
cdr3_nt: TGCAGCGTTGAAGAGCGGGACAGGGGTTCTGGCGAGCAGTACTTC
cdr3_aa: CSVEERDRGSGEQYF

clone_size: -
j_call: TRBJ2-7
d_call: -
cdr3_length: 16
v_call: TRBV29-1
cdr3_nt: TGCAGCGTTGAAATCCCTGGAGCCTTAAGATCCTACGAGCAGTACTTC
cdr3_aa: CSVEIPGALRSYEQYF

clone_size: -
j_call: TRBJ2-3
d_call: -
cdr3_length: 12
v_call: TRBV5-6
cdr3_nt: TGTGCCAGCAGCCTCTCCGGGAATACGCAGTATTTT
cdr3_aa: CASSLSGNTQYF

clone_size: -
j_call: TRBJ2-1
d_call: TRBD2
cdr3_length: 19
v_call: TRBV10-3
cdr3_nt: TGTGCCATCAAACGGGGTTTAGGGGGTGAGACTAGCGGGGACAATGAGCAGTTCTTC
cdr3_aa: CAIKRGLGGETSGDNEQFF